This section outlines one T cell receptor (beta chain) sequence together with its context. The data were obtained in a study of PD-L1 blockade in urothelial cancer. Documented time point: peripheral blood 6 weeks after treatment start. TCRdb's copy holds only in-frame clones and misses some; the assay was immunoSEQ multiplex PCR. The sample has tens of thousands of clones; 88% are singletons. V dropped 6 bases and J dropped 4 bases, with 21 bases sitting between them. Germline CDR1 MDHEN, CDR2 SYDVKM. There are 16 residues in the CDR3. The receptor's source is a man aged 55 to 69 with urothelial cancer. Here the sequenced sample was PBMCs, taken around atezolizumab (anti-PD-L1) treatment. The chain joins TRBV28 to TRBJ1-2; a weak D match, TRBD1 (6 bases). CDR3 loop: CASSQSTQGSSYGYTF. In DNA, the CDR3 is TGTGCCAGCAGCCAGAGCACACAGGGTAGTAGCTATGGCTACACCTTC.